This TCR beta chain was sequenced in a study of T-cell reconstitution after alpha-beta-depleted transplantation in children. General study results and limits: Reportedly, roughly two months post-transplant, alpha-beta T cells arose from several hundred expanded graft clones. T-cell numbers and diversity one year post-transplant derived largely from freshly generated T cells. Where some patients showed high TCRbeta diversity at day 60, it came from recipient T cells and thymic progenitors that had survived.

CDR1 is SGHAT, CDR2 FQNNGV, per germline. The V segment lost 4 bases and the J segment 0 bases; nucleotides outside the gene matches: 4. The CDR3 has 17 residues. Unique molecular identifiers were used in preparing the TCRbeta library. One entry per CDR3 protein, called by TCRdb with MiXCR from the PCR reads. The top ten hold about 0.79% of the sample, which has 600,000 to 800,000 distinct CDR3 sequences, around 13% seen once. In this sample, this clonotype turned up many times. Antigen specificity is unknown. The chain has TRBV11-2 and TRBJ2-2; the match to TRBD2 covers 11 bases. The sequenced sample was PBMCs, obtained before TCRalphabeta/CD19-depleted stem cell transplant. The receptor's source is a girl aged 2 to 9 with congenital amegakaryocytic thrombocytopenia, due to receive a stem cell transplant. The CDR3 loop reads CASSSGTSGTNTGELFF. In DNA form, the CDR3 reads TGTGCCAGCAGCTCGGGGACTAGCGGAACGAACACCGGGGAGCTGTTTTTT.